The text below deals with one TCR beta chain. Antigen specificity is unknown. This sample is part of a study of shared clonotypes between healthy human individuals. Overall study findings and caveats: Lower generation probabilities were found for non-shared clonotypes than for those shared by all four donors.

The assay was immunoSEQ multiplex PCR, and TCRdb's table has in-frame clones only and misses some. There are some 2.4 million clones in the sample; over 85% occur only once, and roughly 0.36% lies in the top ten. Healthy HIV-negative adults with no recent acute infections or vaccinations were recruited as donors. In the CD4+ fraction, cells were divided into CD45RA+ naive and CD45RA-negative memory subsets. This sequence was found in a man aged 18 to 30 in good health. Some clones in this sample may be carry-over from other donors' samples. The source material was naive CD4+ T cells from PBMCs. Subset of the sample: CD45RA+ positively selected.

Here the CDR3 reads CASSLWAGGTYEQYF. The DNA of the CDR3 is TGTGCCAGCAGCTTGTGGGCAGGGGGAACCTACGAGCAGTACTTC. J is TRBJ2-7 and V is TRBV5-4; 7 nucleotides align to TRBD1. This CDR3 has 15 amino acids. The germline V gene encodes CDR1 SGHNT and CDR2 YYREEE (reference sequence). V gave up 1 base and J gave up 2 bases; unmatched junction bases: 6.